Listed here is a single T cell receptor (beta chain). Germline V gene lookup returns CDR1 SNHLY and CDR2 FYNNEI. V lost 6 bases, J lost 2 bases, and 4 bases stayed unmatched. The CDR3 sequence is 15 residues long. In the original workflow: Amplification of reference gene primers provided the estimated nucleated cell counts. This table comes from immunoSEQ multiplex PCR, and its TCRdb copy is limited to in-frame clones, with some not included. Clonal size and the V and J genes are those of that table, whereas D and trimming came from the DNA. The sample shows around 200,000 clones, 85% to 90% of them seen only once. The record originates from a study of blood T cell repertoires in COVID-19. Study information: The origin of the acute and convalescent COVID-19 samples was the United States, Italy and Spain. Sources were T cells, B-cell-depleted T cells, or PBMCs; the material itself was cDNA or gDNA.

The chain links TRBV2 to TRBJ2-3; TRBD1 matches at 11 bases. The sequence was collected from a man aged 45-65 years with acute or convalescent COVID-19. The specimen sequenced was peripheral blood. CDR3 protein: CASRPGQGVTDTQYF. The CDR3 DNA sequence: TGTGCCAGCAGACCGGGACAGGGGGTCACAGATACGCAGTATTTT. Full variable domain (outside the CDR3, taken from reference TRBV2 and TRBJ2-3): EPEVTQTPSHQVTQMGQEVILRCVPISNHLYFYWYRQILGQKVEFLVSFYNNEISEKSEIFDDQFSVERPDGSNFTLKIRSTKLEDSAMYFCASRPGQGVTDTQYFGPGTRLTVL.